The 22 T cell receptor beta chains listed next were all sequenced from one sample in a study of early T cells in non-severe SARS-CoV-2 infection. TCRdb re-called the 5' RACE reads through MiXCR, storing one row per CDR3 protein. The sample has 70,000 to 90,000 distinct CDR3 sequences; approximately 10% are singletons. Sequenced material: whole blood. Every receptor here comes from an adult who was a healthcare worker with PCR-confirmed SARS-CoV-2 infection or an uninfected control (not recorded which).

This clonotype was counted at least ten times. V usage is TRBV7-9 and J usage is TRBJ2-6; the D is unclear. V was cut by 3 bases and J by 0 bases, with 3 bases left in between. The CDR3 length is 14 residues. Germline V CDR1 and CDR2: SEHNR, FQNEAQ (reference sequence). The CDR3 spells CASSLSSGANVLTF. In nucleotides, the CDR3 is TGTGCCAGCAGCTTGAGCTCTGGGGCCAACGTCCTGACTTTC.

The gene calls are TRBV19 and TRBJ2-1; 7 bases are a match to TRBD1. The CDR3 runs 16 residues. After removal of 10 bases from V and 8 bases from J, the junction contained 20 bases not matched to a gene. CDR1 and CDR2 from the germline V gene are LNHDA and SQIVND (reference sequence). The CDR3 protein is CATDIAARTGTDEQFF. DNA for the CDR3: TGTGCCACCGATATCGCCGCCAGGACAGGCACGGATGAGCAGTTCTTC.

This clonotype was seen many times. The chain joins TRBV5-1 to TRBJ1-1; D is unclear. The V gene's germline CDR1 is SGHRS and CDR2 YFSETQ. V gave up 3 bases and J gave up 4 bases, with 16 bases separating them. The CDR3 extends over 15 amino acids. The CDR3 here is CASSSELGLSTEAFF. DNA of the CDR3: TGCGCCAGCAGCTCGGAACTGGGATTAAGCACTGAAGCTTTCTTT.

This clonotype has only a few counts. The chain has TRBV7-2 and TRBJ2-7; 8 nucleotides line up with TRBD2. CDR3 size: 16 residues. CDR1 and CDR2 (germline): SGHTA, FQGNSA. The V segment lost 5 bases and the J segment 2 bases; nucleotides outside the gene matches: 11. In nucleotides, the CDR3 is TGTGCCAGCAGCCCTACCGGGACTAGATTGGCCTACGAGCAGTACTTC. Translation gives CASSPTGTRLAYEQYF.

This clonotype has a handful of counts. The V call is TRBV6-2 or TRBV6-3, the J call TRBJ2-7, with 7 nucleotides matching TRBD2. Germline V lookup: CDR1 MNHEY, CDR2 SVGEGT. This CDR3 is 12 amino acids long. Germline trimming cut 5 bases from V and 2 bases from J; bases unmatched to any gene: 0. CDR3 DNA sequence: TGTGCCAGCAGTCGGGGGGCCTACGAGCAGTACTTC. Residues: CASSRGAYEQYF.

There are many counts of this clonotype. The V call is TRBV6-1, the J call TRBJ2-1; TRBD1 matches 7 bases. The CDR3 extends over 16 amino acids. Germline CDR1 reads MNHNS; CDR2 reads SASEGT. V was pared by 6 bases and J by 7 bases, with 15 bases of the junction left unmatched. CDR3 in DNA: TGTGCCAGCAGCGGGCCAACAGGGGAGTTTGTGAATGAGCAGTTCTTC. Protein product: CASSGPTGEFVNEQFF.

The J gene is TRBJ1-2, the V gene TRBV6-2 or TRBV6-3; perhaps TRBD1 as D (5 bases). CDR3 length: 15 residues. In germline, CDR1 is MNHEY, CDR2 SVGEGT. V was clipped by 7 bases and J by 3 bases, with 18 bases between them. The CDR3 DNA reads TGTGCCAGCATTAAAGGAGGGGCGTCGGACTATGGCTACACCTTC. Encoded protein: CASIKGGASDYGYTF.

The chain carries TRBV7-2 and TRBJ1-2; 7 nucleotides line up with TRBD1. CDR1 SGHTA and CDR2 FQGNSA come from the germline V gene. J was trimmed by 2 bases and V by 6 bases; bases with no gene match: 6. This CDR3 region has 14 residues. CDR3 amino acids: CASRDTGANYGYTF. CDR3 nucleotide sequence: TGTGCCAGCAGGGATACAGGGGCCAACTATGGCTACACCTTC.

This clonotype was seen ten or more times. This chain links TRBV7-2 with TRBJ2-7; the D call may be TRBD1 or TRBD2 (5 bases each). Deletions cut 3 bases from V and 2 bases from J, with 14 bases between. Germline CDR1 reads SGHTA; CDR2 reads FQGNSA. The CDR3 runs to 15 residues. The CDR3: CASSFQHRGAYEQYF. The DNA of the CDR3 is TGTGCCAGCAGCTTTCAGCACCGAGGGGCCTACGAGCAGTACTTC.

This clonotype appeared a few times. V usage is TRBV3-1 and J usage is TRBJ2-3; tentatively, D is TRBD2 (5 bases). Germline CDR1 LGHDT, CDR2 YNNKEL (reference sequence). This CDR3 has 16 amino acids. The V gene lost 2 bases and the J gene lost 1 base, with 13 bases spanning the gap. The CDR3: CASSQRERGRTDTQYF. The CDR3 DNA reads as TGTGCCAGCAGCCAACGTGAACGGGGTCGCACAGATACGCAGTATTTT.

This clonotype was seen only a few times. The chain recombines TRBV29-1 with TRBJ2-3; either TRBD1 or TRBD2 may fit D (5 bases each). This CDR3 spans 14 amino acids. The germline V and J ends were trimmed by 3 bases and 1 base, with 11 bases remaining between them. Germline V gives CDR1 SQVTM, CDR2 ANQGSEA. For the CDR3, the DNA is TGCAGCGTTGAGACTGGGGGTGGCACAGATACGCAGTATTTT. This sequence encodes CSVETGGGTDTQYF.

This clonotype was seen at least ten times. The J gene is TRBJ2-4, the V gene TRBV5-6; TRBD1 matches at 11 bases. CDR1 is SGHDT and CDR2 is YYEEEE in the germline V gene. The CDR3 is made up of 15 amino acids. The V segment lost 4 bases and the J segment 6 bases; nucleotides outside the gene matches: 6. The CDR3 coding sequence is TGTGCCAGCAGCCCGAGTGGACAGGGGGCAAACATTCAGTACTTC. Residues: CASSPSGQGANIQYF. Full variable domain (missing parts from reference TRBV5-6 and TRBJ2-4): DAGVTQSPTHLIKTRGQQVTLRCSPKSGHDTVSWYQQALGQGPQFIFQYYEEEERQRGNFPDRFSGHQFPNYSSELNVNALLLGDSALYLCASSPSGQGANIQYFGAGTRLSVL.

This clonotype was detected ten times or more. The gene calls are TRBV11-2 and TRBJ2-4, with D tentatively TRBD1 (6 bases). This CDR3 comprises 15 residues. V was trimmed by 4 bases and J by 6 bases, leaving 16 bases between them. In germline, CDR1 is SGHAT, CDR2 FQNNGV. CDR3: CASSSRGQSRNIQYF. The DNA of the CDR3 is TGTGCCAGCAGCTCCAGAGGACAGTCACGAAACATTCAGTACTTC.

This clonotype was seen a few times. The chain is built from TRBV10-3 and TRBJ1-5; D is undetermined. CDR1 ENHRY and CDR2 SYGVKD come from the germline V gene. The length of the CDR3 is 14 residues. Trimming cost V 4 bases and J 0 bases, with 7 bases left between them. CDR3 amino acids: CAISGQISNQPQHF. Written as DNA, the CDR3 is TGTGCCATCAGTGGACAAATTAGCAATCAGCCCCAGCATTTT.

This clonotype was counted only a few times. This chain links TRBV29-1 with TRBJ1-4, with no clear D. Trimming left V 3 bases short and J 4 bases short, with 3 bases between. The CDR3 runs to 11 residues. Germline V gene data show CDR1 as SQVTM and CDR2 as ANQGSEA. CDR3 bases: TGCAGCGTTGACCATAATGAAAAACTGTTTTTT. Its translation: CSVDHNEKLFF.

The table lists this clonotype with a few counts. The chain's CDR3 is CASSPGAGGSNQPQHF. CDR3 DNA: TGTGCCAGCTCACCAGGGGCAGGGGGAAGCAATCAGCCCCAGCATTTT. The rearrangement links TRBV18 to TRBJ1-5; 7 bases line up with TRBD1. CDR3 length equals 16 residues. From germline, CDR1 is KGHSH and CDR2 LQKENI. V dropped 2 bases and J dropped 1; count of bases not matched to a gene: 5. Full variable domain (rest looked up from reference TRBV18 and TRBJ1-5): NAGVMQNPRHLVRRRGQEARLRCSPMKGHSHVYWYRQLPEEGLKFMVYLQKENIIDESGMPKERFSAEFPKEGPSILRIQQVVRGDSAAYFCASSPGAGGSNQPQHFGDGTRLSIL.

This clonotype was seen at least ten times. The CDR3 loop reads CASSYTDVAETQYF. CDR3 nucleotides: TGTGCCAGCAGTTACACCGATGTCGCGGAGACCCAGTACTTC. The V and J genes are TRBV6-5 and TRBJ2-5; D is uncertain. Germline lookup yields CDR1 MNHEY and CDR2 SVGAGI. V gave up 2 bases and J gave up 5 bases, with 12 bases separating them. The CDR3 totals 14 residues.

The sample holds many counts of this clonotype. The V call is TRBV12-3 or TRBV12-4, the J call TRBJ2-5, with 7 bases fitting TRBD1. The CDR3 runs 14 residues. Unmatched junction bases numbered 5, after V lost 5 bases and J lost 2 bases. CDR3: CASSPGQNQETQYF. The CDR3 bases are TGTGCCAGCAGTCCGGGACAGAATCAAGAGACCCAGTACTTC.

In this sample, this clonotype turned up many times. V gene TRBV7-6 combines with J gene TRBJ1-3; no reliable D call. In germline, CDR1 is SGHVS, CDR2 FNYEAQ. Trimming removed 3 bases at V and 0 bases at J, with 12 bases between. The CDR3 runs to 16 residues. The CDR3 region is CASSLGTAFSGNTIYF. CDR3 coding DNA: TGTGCCAGCAGCTTGGGTACAGCGTTCTCTGGAAACACCATATATTTT.

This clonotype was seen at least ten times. The CDR3 region is CASKWLGTSYEQYF. CDR3 nucleotide sequence: TGTGCCAGCAAGTGGCTCGGGACATCATACGAGCAGTACTTC. J is TRBJ2-7 and V is TRBV12-3 or TRBV12-4, with D possibly being TRBD1 (6 bases). The CDR3 runs 14 residues. Trimming removed 7 bases from V and 4 bases from J, with 17 bases in between.

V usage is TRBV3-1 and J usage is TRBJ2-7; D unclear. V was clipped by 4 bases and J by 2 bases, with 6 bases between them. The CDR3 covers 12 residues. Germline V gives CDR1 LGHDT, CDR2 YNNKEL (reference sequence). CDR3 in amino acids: CASSRTTYEQYF. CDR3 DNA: TGTGCCAGCAGCCGGACCACCTACGAGCAGTACTTC.

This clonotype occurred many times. The CDR3 DNA is TGCAGTGCCTGGGTCGAGGCTACCACTTACAATGAGCAGTTCTTC. This translates into CSAWVEATTYNEQFF. The chain joins TRBV20-1 to TRBJ2-1; the D is unclear. CDR1 is DFQATT and CDR2 is SNEGSKA in the germline V gene (reference sequence). V dropped 6 bases and J dropped 4 bases, with 19 bases sitting between them. CDR3 length equals 15 residues.